This T cell receptor (beta chain) was captured in a study of OX40 agonist ivuxolimab in advanced cancers. Findings and caveats of the study: Low normalized T-cell clonal expansion also characterized some of the nonresponders.

This CDR3 spans 14 amino acids. Deletions cut 0 bases from V and 9 bases from J, with 13 bases between. The germline gives CDR1 SGDLS, CDR2 YYNGEE. The data were produced by immunoSEQ multiplex PCR, yet TCRdb's version contains in-frame clones alone and is incomplete. The sample has roughly 17,000 clones; around 78% are singletons. As regards this clone: Antigen unknown.

Material: CD4+ or CD8+ T cells sorted from blood, obtained in a trial of the OX40 agonist ivuxolimab. The rearrangement uses TRBV9 and TRBJ2-1; D unresolved. The TCR was taken from an adult with an advanced solid tumor such as melanoma, head and neck, liver or kidney cancer. In DNA, the CDR3 is TGTGCCAGCAGCGTAGAAGGTCTCTCTCCTGAGCAGTTCTTC. This codes for CASSVEGLSPEQFF.